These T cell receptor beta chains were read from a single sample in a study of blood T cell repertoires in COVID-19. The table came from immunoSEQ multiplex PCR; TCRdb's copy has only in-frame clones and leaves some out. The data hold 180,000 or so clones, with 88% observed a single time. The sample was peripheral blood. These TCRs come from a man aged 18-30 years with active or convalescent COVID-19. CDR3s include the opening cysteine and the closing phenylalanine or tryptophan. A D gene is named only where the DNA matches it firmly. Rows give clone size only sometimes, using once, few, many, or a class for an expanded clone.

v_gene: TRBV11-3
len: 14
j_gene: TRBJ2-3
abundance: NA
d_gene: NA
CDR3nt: TGTGCCAGCAGCTTAGGAGGTAGCACAGATACGCAGTATTTT
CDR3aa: CASSLGGSTDTQYF

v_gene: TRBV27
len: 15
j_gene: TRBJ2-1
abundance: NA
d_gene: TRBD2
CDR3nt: TGTGCCAGCAGCGAAGCGGGACTAGCGGTTTCCGTGCAGTTCTTC
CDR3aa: CASSEAGLAVSVQFF

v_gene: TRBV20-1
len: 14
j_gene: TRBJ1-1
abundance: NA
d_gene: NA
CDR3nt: TGCAGTGCTAGTAAGGGGAACCTGAACACTGAAGCTTTCTTT
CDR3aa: CSASKGNLNTEAFF

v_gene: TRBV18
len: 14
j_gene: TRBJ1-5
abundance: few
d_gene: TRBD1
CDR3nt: TGTGCCAGCGCGCGCGACAGGGAGGTCCCGCCCCAGCATTTT
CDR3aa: CASARDREVPPQHF

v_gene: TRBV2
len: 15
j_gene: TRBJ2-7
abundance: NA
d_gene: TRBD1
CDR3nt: TGTGCCAGCAGACCGAGGACAGGGGGGTCCTACGAGCAGTACTTC
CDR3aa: CASRPRTGGSYEQYF

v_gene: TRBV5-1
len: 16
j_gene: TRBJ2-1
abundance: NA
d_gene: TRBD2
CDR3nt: TGCGCCAGCAGCCGGGGGACTAGCGGCTTCTACAATGAGCAGTTCTTC
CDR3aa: CASSRGTSGFYNEQFF

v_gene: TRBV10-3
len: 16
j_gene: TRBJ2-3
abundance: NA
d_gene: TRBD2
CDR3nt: TGTGCCATCAGTGAGTCGACTAGCGGGAACTCAGATACGCAGTATTTT
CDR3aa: CAISESTSGNSDTQYF

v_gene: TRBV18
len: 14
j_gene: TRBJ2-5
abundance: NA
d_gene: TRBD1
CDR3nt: TGTGCCAGCTCACCACCTGACAGGGTAGAGACCCAGTACTTC
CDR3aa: CASSPPDRVETQYF

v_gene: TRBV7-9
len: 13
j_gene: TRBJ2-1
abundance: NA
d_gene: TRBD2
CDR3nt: TGTGCCAGCAGCCCAGGACTAGTTACTGAGCAGTTCTTC
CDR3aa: CASSPGLVTEQFF

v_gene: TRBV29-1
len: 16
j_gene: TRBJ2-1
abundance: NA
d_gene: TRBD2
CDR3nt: TGCAGCGTTGAAGGTCAGGGACTAGCGGGACCCAATGAGCAGTTCTTC
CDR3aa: CSVEGQGLAGPNEQFF

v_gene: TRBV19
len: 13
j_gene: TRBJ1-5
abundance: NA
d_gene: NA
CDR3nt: TGTGCCAGTAGTATTGGGGGCAACCAGCCCCAGCATTTT
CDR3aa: CASSIGGNQPQHF

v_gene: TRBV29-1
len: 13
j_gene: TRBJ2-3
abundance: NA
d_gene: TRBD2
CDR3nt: TGCAGCGGAGCGGGAGGTGCGGCGGATACGCAGTATTTT
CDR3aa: CSGAGGAADTQYF

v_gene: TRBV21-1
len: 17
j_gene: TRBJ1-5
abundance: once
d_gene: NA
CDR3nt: TGTGCCAGCAGCCACCCACCTGGCGCAGGGTGGAATCAGCCCCAGCATTTT
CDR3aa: CASSHPPGAGWNQPQHF

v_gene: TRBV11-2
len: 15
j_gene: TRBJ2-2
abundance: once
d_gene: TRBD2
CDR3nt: TGTGCCAACGGAGCGGGGACCCATAACACCGGGGAGCTGTTTTTT
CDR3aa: CANGAGTHNTGELFF

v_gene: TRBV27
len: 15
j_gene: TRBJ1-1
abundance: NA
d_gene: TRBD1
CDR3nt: TGTGCCAGCAGTCTACAACCGGGACAGGGCTTTGAAGCTTTCTTT
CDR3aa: CASSLQPGQGFEAFF

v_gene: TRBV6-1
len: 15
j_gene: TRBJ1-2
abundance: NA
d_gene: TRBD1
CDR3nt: TGTGCCAGCAGTGAGACCCCGACAGGGTTGTGGGGCTACACCTTC
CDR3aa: CASSETPTGLWGYTF

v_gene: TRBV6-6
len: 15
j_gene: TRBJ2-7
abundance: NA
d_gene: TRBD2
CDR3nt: TGTGCCAGCAGTTACCGACTAGCGGGACTCTACGAGCAGTACTTC
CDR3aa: CASSYRLAGLYEQYF

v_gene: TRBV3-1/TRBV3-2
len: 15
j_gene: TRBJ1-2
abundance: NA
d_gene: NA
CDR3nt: TGTGCCAGCAGCCAAGGGAGTGCGGGCAGCTATGGCTACACCTTC
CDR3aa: CASSQGSAGSYGYTF

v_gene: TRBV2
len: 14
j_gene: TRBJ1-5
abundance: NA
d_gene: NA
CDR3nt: TGTGCCAGCGCGGGGGCGCGAGGACATCAGCCCCAGCATTTT
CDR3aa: CASAGARGHQPQHF

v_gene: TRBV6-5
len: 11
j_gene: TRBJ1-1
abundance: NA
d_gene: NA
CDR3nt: TGTGCCAGTCATAGGAACACTGAAGCTTTCTTT
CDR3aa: CASHRNTEAFF

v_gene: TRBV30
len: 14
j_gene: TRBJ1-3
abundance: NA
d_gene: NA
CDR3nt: TGTGCCTGCACGACAGTCCTCTCTGGAAACACCATATATTTT
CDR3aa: CACTTVLSGNTIYF

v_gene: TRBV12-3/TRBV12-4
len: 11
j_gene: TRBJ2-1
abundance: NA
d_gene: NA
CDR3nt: TGTGCCAGCAGTCACTACAATGAGCAGTTCTTC
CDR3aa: CASSHYNEQFF

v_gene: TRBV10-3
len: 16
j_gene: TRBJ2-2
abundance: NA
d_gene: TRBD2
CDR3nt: TGTGCCATCAGTGAACGGGGGGGCGCGAACACCGGGGAGCTGTTTTTT
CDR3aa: CAISERGGANTGELFF

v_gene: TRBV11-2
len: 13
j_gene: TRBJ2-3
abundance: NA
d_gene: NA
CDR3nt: TGTGCCAGCAGCTTAAATCCAGCGGATACGCAGTATTTT
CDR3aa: CASSLNPADTQYF

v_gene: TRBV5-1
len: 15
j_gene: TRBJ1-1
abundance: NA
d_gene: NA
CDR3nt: TGCGCCAGCAGCTTGGCGGCAGGTGAACATACTGAAGCTTTCTTT
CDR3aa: CASSLAAGEHTEAFF

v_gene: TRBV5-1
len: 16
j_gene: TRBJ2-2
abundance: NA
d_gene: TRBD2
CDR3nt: TGCGCCAGCAGCGGTCTAGCGGGGGGGAACACCGGGGAGCTGTTTTTT
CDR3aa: CASSGLAGGNTGELFF

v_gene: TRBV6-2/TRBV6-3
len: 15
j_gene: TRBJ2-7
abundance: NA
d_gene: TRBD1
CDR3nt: TGTGCCAGCAGTACCTTCGACAGGGCCCCCTACGAGCAGTACTTC
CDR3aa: CASSTFDRAPYEQYF

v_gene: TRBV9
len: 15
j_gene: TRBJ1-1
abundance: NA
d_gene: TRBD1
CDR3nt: TGTGCCAGCAGCGCACGACAGGGTATAGACACTGAAGCTTTCTTT
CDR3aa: CASSARQGIDTEAFF

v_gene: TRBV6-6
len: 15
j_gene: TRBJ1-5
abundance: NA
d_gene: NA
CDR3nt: TGTGCCAGCAGTTACGGCAATCCGAGCAATCAGCCCCAGCATTTT
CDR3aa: CASSYGNPSNQPQHF

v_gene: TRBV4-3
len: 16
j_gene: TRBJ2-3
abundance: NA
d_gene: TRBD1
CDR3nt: TGCGCCAGCAGCCAAGACCAAGACAGGGGTATAAATACGCAGTATTTT
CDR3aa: CASSQDQDRGINTQYF

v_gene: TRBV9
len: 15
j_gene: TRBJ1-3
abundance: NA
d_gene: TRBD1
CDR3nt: TGTGCCAGCAGTGGACGGGACAGGGCTGGAAACACCATATATTTT
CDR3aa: CASSGRDRAGNTIYF

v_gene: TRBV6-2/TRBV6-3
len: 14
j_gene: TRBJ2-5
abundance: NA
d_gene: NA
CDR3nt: TGTGCCAGCAGCCGACGGGAGCAGAAGGTCACCCAGTACTTC
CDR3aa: CASSRREQKVTQYF

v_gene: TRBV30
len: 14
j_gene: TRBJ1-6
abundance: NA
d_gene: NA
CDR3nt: TGTGCCTGGAGTTTATCAGGGTCTAATTCACCCCTCCACTTT
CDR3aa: CAWSLSGSNSPLHF

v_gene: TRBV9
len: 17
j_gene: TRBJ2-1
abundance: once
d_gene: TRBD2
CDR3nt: TGTGCCAGCAGCGCTAGCCCCAGCGGGAGGTCGTACAATGAGCAGTTCTTC
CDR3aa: CASSASPSGRSYNEQFF

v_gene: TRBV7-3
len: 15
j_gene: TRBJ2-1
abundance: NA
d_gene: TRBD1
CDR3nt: TGTGCCAGCAGCCTAGGGTCTACAGGGGGCGATGAGCAGTTCTTC
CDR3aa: CASSLGSTGGDEQFF

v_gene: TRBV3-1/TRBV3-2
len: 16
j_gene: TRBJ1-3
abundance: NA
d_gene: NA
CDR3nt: TGTGCCAGCAGCCACCTGGACAGTACCTCTGGAAACACCATATATTTT
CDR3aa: CASSHLDSTSGNTIYF

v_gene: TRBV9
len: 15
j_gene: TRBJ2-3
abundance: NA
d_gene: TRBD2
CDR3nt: TGTGCCAGCAGCGACGGGACTAGCGTGTCGGATACGCAGTATTTT
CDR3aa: CASSDGTSVSDTQYF

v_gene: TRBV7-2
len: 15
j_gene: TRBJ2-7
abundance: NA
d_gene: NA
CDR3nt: TGTGCCAGCAGCAACCCGGGACTTAGCTCCTACGAGCAGTACTTC
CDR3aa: CASSNPGLSSYEQYF

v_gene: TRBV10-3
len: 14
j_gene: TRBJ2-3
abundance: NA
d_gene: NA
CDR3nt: TGTGCCACGGCCCCGGGACTCAGCACAGATACGCAGTATTTT
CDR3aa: CATAPGLSTDTQYF

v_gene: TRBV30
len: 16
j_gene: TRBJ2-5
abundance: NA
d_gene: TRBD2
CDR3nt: TGTGCCTGGAGTGTACCTACGACTAGCGGGGGGGAGACCCAGTACTTC
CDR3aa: CAWSVPTTSGGETQYF

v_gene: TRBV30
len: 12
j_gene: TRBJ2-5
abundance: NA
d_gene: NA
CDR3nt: TGTGCCTGGAGTCTCGACTACGAGACCCAGTACTTC
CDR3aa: CAWSLDYETQYF

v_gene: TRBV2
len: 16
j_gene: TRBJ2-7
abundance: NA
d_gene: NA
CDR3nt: TGTGCCAGCAGTGACTCCCTGTCGGGGGGCCCCTACGAGCAGTACTTC
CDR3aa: CASSDSLSGGPYEQYF

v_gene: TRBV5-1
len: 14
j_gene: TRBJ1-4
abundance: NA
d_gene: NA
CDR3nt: TGCGCCAGCAGCCCTCAGGGAACTAATGAAAAGCTGTTTTTT
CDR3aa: CASSPQGTNEKLFF

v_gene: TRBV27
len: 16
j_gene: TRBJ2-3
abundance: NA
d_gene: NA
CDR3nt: TGTGCCAGCAGTTTGCGGGACGACTTAGTAACAGATACGCAGTATTTT
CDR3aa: CASSLRDDLVTDTQYF

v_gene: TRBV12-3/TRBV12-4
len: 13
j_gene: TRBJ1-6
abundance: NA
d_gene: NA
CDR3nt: TGTGCCAGCTCCAACTCCTATAATTCACCCCTCCACTTT
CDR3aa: CASSNSYNSPLHF

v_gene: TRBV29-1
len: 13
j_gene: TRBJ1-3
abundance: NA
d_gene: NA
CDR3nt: TGCAGCGTTGAGGCAAGCTCTGGAAACACCATATATTTT
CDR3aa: CSVEASSGNTIYF

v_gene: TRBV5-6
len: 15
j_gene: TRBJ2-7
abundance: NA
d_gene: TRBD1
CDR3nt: TGTGCCAGCAGCCCGATATCCGACAGGGGAAACGAGCAGTACTTC
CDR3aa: CASSPISDRGNEQYF

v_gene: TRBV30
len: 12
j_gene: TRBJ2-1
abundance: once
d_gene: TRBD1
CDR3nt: TGTGCCTGGAGTCCCTACAGGGGTGAGCAGTTCTTC
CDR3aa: CAWSPYRGEQFF

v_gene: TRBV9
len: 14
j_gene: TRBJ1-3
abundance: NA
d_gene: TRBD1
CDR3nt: TGTGCCAGCAGCGCTGGACAGGCTGGAAACACCATATATTTT
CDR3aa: CASSAGQAGNTIYF

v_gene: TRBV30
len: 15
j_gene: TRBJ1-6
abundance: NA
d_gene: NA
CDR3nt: TGTGCCTGCCTAAAGGAGGACTTGGGTAATTCACCCCTCCACTTT
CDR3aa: CACLKEDLGNSPLHF

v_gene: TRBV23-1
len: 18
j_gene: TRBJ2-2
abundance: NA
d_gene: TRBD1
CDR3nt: TGCGCCAGCAGTCACTCCAGTGGCTCACAGGGGCGGAACGGGGAGCTGTTTTTT
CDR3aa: CASSHSSGSQGRNGELFF

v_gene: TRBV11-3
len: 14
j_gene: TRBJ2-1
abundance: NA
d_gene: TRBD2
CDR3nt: TGTGCCAGCAGCGGGACTAGCGGGGAAGGGGAGCAGTTCTTC
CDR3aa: CASSGTSGEGEQFF

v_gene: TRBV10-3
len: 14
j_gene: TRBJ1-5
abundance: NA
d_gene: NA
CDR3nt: TGTGCCATCAGTGAGTCAGCAAGCAATCAGCCCCAGCATTTT
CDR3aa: CAISESASNQPQHF

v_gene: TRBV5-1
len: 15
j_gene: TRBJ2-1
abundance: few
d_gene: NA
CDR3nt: TGCGCCAGCAGCGCAGACTTGTTCGGCCCGAATGAGCAGTTCTTC
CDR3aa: CASSADLFGPNEQFF

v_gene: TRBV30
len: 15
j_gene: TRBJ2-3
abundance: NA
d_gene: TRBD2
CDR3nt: TGTGCCTGGAGCTGGGGGACTAGCGGAGGGGATACGCAGTATTTT
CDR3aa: CAWSWGTSGGDTQYF